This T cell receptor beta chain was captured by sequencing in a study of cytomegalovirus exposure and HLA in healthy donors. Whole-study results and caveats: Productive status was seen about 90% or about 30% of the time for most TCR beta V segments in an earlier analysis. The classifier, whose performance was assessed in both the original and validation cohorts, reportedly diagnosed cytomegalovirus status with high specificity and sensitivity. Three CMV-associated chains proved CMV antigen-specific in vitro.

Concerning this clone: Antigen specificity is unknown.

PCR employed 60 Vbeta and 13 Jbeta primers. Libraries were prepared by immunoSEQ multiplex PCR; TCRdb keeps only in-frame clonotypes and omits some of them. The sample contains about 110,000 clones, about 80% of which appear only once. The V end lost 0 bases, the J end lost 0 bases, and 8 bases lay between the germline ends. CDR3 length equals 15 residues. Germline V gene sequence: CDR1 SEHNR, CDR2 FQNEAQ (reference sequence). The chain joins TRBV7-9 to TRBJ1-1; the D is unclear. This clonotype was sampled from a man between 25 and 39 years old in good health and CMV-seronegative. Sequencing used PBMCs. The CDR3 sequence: CASSLAGRVNTEAFF. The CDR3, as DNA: TGTGCCAGCAGCTTAGCAGGGAGGGTGAACACTGAAGCTTTCTTT.